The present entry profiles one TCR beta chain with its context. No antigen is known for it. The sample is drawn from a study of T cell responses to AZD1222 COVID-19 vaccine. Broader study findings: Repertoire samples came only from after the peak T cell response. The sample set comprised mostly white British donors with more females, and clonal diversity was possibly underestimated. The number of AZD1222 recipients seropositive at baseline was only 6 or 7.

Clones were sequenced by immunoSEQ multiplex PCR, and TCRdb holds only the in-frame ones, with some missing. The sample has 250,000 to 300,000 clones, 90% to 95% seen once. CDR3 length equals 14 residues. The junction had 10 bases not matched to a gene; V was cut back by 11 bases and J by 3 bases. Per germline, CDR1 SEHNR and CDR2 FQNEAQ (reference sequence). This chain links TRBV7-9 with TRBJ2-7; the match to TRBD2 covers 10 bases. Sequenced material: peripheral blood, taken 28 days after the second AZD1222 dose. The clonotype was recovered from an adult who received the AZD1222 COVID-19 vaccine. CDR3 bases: TGTGCCCCTCTAGCGGGAGTAAAAAGCTACGAGCAGTACTTC. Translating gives CAPLAGVKSYEQYF.